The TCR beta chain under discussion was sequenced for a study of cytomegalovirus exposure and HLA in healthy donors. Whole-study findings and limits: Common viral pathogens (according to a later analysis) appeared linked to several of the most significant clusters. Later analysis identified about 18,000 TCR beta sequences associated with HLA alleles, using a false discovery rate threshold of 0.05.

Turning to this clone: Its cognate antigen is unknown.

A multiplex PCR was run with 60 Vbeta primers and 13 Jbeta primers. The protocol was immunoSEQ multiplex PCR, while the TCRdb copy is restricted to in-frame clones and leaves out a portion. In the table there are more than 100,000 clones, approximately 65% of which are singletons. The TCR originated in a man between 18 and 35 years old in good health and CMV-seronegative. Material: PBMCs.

Written as DNA, the CDR3 is TGTGCCAGCAGCCATGCCAGGGGGCAATCACATGGCTACACCTTC. Amino acid sequence: CASSHARGQSHGYTF. The chain uses TRBV7-3 and TRBJ1-2, with 8 bases that match TRBD1. The CDR3 has 15 residues. Germline lookup yields CDR1 SGHTA and CDR2 FQGTGA. After removal of 5 bases from V and 6 bases from J, the junction contained 11 bases not matched to a gene.